This T cell receptor (beta chain) was identified in a study of post-analysis software for immune sequencing data. This clonotype was seen only a few times. Its target is not known. Unique molecular identifiers tagged the TCR beta cDNA libraries. MiXCR, run by TCRdb on the PCR reads, gives a single entry per CDR3 protein. The sample shows 380,000 or so distinct CDR3 sequences, 30% to 45% of them seen only once. Germline loops: CDR1 MNHEY, CDR2 SMNVEV (reference sequence). The CDR3 runs to 14 residues. V lost 3 bases and J lost 5; bases outside the gene matches: 6. Study-level points and caveats: Controls showed lower frequencies than patients for five TRBV segments, and TRBV5-6, TRBV5-1 and TRBV20-1 were among these.

This chain uses TRBV27 with TRBJ2-7; TRBD1 matches at 8 bases. The receptor was derived from a girl aged 10-17 years with multiple sclerosis. Sequencing used blood. The CDR3 loop reads CASSFWQGADEQYF. The CDR3 coding sequence is TGTGCCAGCAGTTTCTGGCAGGGGGCCGACGAGCAGTACTTC.